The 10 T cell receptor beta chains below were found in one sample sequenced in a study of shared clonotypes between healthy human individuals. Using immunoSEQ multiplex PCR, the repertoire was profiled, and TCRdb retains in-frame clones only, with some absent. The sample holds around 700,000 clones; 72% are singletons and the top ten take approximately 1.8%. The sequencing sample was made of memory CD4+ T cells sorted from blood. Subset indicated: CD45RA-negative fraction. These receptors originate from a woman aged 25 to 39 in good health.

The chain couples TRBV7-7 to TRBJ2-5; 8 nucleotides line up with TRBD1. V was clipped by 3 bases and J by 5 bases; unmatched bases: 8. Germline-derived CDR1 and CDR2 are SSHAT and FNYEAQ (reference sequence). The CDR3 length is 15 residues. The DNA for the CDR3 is TGTGCCAGCAGCTTCAAGGGACAGGTTGGGGAGACCCAGTACTTC. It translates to CASSFKGQVGETQYF.

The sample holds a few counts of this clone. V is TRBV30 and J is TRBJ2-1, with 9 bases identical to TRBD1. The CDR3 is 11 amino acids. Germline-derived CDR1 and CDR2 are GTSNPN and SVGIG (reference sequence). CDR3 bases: TGTGCATACAGGGGGCTCGGGGAGCAGTTCTTC. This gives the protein CAYRGLGEQFF.

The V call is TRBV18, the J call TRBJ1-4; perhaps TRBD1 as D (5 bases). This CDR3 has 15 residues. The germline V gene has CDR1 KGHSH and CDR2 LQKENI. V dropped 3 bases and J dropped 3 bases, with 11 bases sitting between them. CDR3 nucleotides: TGTGCCAGCTCACCGCAGGGTTTACCTAATGAAAAACTGTTTTTT. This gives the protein CASSPQGLPNEKLFF.

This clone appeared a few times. Written as DNA, the CDR3 is TGTGCCAGCAGTCCCAATGGCGTGGTCCTCGCTTTCTTT. Protein sequence: CASSPNGVVLAFF. The chain has TRBV27 and TRBJ1-1; D gene ambiguous. Germline V CDR1 and CDR2: MNHEY, SMNVEV (reference sequence). The germline V and J ends were trimmed by 5 bases and 11 bases, with 18 bases remaining between them. The length of the CDR3 is 13 residues.

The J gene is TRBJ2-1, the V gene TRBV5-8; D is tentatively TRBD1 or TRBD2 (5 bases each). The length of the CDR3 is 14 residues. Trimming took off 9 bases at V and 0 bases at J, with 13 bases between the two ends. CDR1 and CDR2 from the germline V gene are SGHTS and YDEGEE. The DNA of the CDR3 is TGTGCCACCCCGGGACGGAGCTCCTACAATGAGCAGTTCTTC. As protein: CATPGRSSYNEQFF.

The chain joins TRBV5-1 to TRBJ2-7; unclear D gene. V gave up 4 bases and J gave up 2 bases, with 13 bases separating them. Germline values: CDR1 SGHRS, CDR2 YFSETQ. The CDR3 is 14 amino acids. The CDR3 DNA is TGCGCCAGCAGCGTCCCGGGCCCTCCCTACGAGCAGTACTTC. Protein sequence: CASSVPGPPYEQYF.

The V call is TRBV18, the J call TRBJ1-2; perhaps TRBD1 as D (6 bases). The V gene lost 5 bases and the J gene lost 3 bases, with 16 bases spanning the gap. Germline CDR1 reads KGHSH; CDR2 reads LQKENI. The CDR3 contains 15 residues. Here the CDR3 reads CASSAWDTEYYGYTF. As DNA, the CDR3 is TGTGCCAGCTCAGCCTGGGACACCGAATACTATGGCTACACCTTC.

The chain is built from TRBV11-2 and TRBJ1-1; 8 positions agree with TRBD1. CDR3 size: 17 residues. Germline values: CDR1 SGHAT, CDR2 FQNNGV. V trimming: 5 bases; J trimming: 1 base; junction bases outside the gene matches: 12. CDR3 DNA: TGTGCCAGCAGCCCAACAACCTTGGGACAGGCGAACACTGAAGCTTTCTTT. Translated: CASSPTTLGQANTEAFF.

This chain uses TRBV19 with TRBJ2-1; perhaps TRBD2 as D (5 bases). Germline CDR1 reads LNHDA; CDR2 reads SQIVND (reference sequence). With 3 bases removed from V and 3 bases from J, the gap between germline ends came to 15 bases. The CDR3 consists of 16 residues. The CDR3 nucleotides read TGTGCCAGTAGTATCGGGATAAGATCCCACTACAATGAGCAGTTCTTC. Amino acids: CASSIGIRSHYNEQFF.

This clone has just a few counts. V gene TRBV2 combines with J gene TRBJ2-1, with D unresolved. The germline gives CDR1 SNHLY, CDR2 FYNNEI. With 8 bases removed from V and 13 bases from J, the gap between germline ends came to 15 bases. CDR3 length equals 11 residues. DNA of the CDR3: TGTGCCAGCGAGACCGTATCCCCCCAGTTCTTC. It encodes CASETVSPQFF.